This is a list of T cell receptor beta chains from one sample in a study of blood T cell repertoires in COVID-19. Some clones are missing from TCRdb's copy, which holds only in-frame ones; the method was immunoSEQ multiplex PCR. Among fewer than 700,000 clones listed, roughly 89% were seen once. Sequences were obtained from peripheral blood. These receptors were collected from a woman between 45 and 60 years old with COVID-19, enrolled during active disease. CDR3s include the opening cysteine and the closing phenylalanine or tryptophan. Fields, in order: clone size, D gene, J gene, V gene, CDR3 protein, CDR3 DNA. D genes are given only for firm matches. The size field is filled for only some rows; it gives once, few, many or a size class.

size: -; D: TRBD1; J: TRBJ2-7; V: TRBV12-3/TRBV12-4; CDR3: CASSLAQGEEQYF; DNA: TGTGCCAGCAGTTTAGCCCAGGGGGAGGAGCAGTACTTC
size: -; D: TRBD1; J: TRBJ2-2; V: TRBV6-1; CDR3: CASSVPPGTGRTGELFF; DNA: TGTGCCAGCAGTGTTCCACCCGGGACAGGGCGCACCGGGGAGCTGTTTTTT
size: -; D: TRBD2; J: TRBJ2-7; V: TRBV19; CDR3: CASSFGTSGTYEQYF; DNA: TGTGCCAGTAGTTTCGGGACTAGCGGAACCTACGAGCAGTACTTC
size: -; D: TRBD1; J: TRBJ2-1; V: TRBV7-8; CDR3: CASSLSTGGRNEQFF; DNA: TGTGCCAGCAGCTTATCCACAGGGGGCCGAAATGAGCAGTTCTTC
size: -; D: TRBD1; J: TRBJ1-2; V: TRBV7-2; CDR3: CASSLTGDYGYTF; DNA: TGTGCCAGCAGCCTAACAGGGGACTATGGCTACACCTTC
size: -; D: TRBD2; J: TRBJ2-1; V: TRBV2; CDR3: CASSDWWGGNNEQFF; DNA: TGTGCCAGCAGTGACTGGTGGGGGGGTAACAATGAGCAGTTCTTC
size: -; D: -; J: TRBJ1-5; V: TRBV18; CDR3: CASSPGGASNQPQHF; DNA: TGTGCCAGCTCACCAGGGGGCGCGAGCAATCAGCCCCAGCATTTT
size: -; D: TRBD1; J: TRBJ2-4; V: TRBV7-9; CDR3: CASSPRQGEYIQYF; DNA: TGTGCCAGCAGCCCAAGACAGGGGGAGTACATTCAGTACTTC
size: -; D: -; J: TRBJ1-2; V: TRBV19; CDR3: CASTRDTGYGYTF; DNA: TGTGCCAGTACCCGAGACACGGGATATGGCTACACCTTC
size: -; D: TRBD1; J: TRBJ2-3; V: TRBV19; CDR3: CASSIGPGGTDTQYF; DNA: TGTGCCAGTAGTATAGGTCCAGGGGGAACTGATACGCAGTATTTT
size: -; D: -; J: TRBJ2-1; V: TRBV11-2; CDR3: CASSWSSSEPENEQFF; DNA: TGTGCCAGCTCATGGAGCTCCTCGGAACCAGAGAATGAGCAGTTCTTC
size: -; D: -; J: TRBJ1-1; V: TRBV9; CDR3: CASSRLAGLNTEAFF; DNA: TGTGCCAGCAGCAGATTAGCGGGGCTGAACACTGAAGCTTTCTTT
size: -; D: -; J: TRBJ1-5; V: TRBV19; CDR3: CASSIGGGQPQHF; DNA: TGTGCCAGTAGTATAGGTGGGGGGCAGCCCCAGCATTTT
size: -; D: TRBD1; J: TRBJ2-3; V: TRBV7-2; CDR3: CASSLPRDRSSDTQYF; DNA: TGTGCCAGCAGCCTTCCCCGGGACAGGTCTTCAGATACGCAGTATTTT
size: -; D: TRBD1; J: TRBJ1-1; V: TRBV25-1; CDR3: CASSEGQGVEAFF; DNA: TGTGCCAGCAGTGAAGGACAGGGGGTCGAAGCTTTCTTT
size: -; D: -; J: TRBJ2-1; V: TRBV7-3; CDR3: CASSLSGDSYNEQFF; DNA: TGTGCCAGCAGCCTCTCGGGAGACTCCTACAATGAGCAGTTCTTC
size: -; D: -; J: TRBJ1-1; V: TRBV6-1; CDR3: CASRTRVDTEAFF; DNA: TGTGCCAGCAGGACCAGGGTTGACACTGAAGCTTTCTTT
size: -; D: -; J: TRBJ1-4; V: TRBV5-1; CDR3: CASTSQGNEKLFF; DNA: TGCGCCAGCACGTCTCAGGGTAATGAAAAACTGTTTTTT
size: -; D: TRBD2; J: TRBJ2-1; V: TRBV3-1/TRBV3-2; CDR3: CASSQVLNGGAYNEQFF; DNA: TGTGCCAGCAGCCAAGTCCTTAACGGGGGGGCCTACAATGAGCAGTTCTTC
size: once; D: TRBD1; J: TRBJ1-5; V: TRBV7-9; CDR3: CASSQGQGGNQPQHF; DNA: TGTGCCAGCAGCCAGGGACAGGGCGGCAATCAGCCCCAGCATTTT
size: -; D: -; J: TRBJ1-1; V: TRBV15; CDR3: CATSSNRGAGAEAFF; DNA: TGTGCCACCAGCTCAAATCGGGGCGCAGGGGCTGAAGCTTTCTTT
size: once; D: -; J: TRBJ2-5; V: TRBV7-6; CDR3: CASSTNMQETQYF; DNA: TGTGCCAGCAGTACGAACATGCAAGAGACCCAGTACTTC
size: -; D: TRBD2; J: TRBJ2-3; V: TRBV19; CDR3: CASSLISTSGGAGDTQYF; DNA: TGTGCCAGTAGTCTCATCTCGACTAGCGGGGGGGCGGGAGATACGCAGTATTTT
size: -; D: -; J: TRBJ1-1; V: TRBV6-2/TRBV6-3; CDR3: CASSYSRWRAF; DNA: TGTGCCAGCAGTTACTCCAGGTGGAGGGCCTTT
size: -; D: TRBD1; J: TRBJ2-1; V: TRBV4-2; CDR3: CASSQARTGDEQFF; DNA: TGTGCCAGCAGCCAAGCCAGGACAGGCGATGAGCAGTTCTTC
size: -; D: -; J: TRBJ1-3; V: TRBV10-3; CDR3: CAISSGDGNTIYF; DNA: TGTGCCATCAGTTCAGGGGATGGAAACACCATATATTTT
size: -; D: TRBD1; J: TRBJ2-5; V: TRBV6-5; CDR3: CASSLPGQAKETQYF; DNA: TGTGCCAGCAGTTTGCCGGGACAGGCGAAAGAGACCCAGTACTTC